This entry features one T cell receptor (beta chain) sequence. The time point is: baseline pretreatment blood. Stated treatment: 15 Gy SBRT to primary tumor, nephrectomy 4 weeks later. The entry originates in a study of radiation and T cells in renal cell carcinoma. V gave up 5 bases and J gave up 3 bases, with 16 bases separating them. Per germline, CDR1 SGHVS and CDR2 FQNEAQ. This CDR3 is 15 amino acids long. Generated by immunoSEQ multiplex PCR, the TCRdb table keeps only in-frame clones and is missing some. In the table there are approximately 150,000 clones, about 87% of which are singletons. This receptor was taken from a woman between 65 and 79 years old with renal cell carcinoma. Sequencing used blood, obtained from a patient whose treatment included radiotherapy and nephrectomy. The V call is TRBV7-8, the J call TRBJ1-2; D perhaps matches TRBD1 (5 bases). The CDR3 sequence is CASSAHRSSYYGYTF. CDR3 in DNA: TGTGCCAGCAGCGCCCACAGGTCCTCTTACTATGGCTACACCTTC.